This entry describes one T cell receptor (beta chain). This sample is part of a study of blood T cell repertoires in COVID-19. Study overall: T cells, B-cell-depleted T cells, or PBMCs provided the cDNA or gDNA that served as material.

Measured with immunoSEQ multiplex PCR; TCRdb has only the in-frame clones, and not every one. The data hold approximately 220,000 clones, with just under 90% observed a single time. This sequence was found in a man aged 55 to 70 who had recovered from COVID-19. The sequenced sample was peripheral blood.

For the CDR3, the DNA is TGTGCCAGCAGCTTGGGAGGGACAGTGAACACTGAAGCTTTCTTT. Translation gives CASSLGGTVNTEAFF. V and J are TRBV5-4 and TRBJ1-1; the match to TRBD1 covers 7 bases. V lost 0 bases to trimming and J lost 0 bases; unmatched junction nucleotides: 2. The CDR3 is 15 residues long. Looked up from germline, CDR1 is SGHNT and CDR2 is YYREEE (reference sequence).